The 25 T cell receptor beta chains given below trace back to one sample, sequenced in a study of T cell changes during pregnancy in multiple sclerosis. Sequencing used immunoSEQ multiplex PCR; TCRdb keeps in-frame clones, though not all of them. This table has about 19,000 clones, around 86% appearing once. The sequenced sample was CD8+ T cells from peripheral blood mononuclear cells, obtained in the third trimester of pregnancy. The receptors shown here come from a female donor in good health, enrolled as a control in a pregnancy study.

The chain recombines TRBV28 with TRBJ1-5; D call uncertain. Germline V gene sequence: CDR1 MDHEN, CDR2 SYDVKM. Trimming took 3 bases from V and 2 from J, leaving 11 bases between them. This CDR3 is 15 amino acids long. CDR3 in amino acids: CASSFEGERNQPQHF. The CDR3 bases are TGTGCCAGCAGTTTCGAGGGTGAGCGCAATCAGCCCCAGCATTTT.

The chain joins TRBV7-3 to TRBJ2-1; 8 nucleotides line up with TRBD1. This CDR3 is built from 15 residues. The V segment lost 6 bases and the J segment 1 base; nucleotides outside the gene matches: 5. The germline V gene encodes CDR1 SGHTA and CDR2 FQGTGA. The CDR3 region is CASSLRQGSYNEQFF. CDR3 in DNA: TGTGCCAGCAGTCTAAGACAGGGGTCCTACAATGAGCAGTTCTTC.

CDR3 in amino acids: CASSLGAVPNYGYTF. The CDR3 DNA follows: TGTGCCAGCAGCTTAGGTGCAGTCCCTAACTATGGCTACACCTTC. The chain links TRBV7-9 to TRBJ1-2; D remains unclear. The CDR3 consists of 15 residues. Germline V gene lookup returns CDR1 SEHNR and CDR2 FQNEAQ (reference sequence). The V and J ends lost 1 base and 0 bases respectively, with 9 bases between them.

V usage is TRBV27 and J usage is TRBJ2-3; TRBD2 matches 10 bases. V was clipped by 0 bases and J by 4 bases; unmatched bases: 4. The germline gives CDR1 MNHEY, CDR2 SMNVEV (reference sequence). The length of the CDR3 is 16 residues. The CDR3 DNA follows: TGTGCCAGCAGTTTATCACTAGCGGGAAGCCCAGATACGCAGTATTTT. Amino acid sequence: CASSLSLAGSPDTQYF.

As regards this clone: Mismatch with germline at one junction end may stem from a read error. The J gene is TRBJ2-1, the V gene TRBV7-2; 11 nucleotides line up with TRBD2. Germline values: CDR1 SGHTA, CDR2 FQGNSA. This CDR3 region has 19 residues. CDR3 loop: CASSLSGAGLAAYYNERFF. DNA of the CDR3: TGTGCCAGCAGCTTAAGTGGGGCGGGACTAGCGGCATACTACAATGAGCGGTTCTTC.

The rearrangement joins TRBV10-3 to TRBJ1-5, with D perhaps TRBD1 (5 bases). CDR1 is ENHRY and CDR2 is SYGVKD in the germline V gene. The CDR3 consists of 14 residues. Trimming cost V 6 bases and J 1 base, with 10 bases left between them. The CDR3 DNA reads TGTGCCATCAGCATCGGGGGGAGCAATCAGCCCCAGCATTTT. Its protein product is CAISIGGSNQPQHF.

The chain uses TRBV7-9 and TRBJ2-5; 9 positions agree with TRBD2. The CDR3 extends over 15 amino acids. Germline V gene data show CDR1 as SEHNR and CDR2 as FQNEAQ (reference sequence). V dropped 4 bases and J dropped 4; count of bases not matched to a gene: 7. CDR3 nucleotide sequence: TGTGCCAGCAGCTCGGGTAGCGGGGGTGTAGAGACCCAGTACTTC. Translation: CASSSGSGGVETQYF.

The V and J genes are TRBV4-1 and TRBJ1-4; tentative D call: TRBD1 (6 bases). Germline V lookup: CDR1 MGHRA, CDR2 YSYEKL. There are 20 residues in the CDR3. V was cut by 1 base and J by 0 bases, with 21 bases left in between. The DNA of the CDR3 is TGCGCCAGCAGCCAAGTCGCCCGGGACAAGGTTAGGGCAACTAATGAAAAACTGTTTTTT. Amino acid sequence: CASSQVARDKVRATNEKLFF.

The rearrangement joins TRBV11-2 to TRBJ2-7; possible D gene TRBD1, 6 bases. The CDR3 sequence is 14 residues long. CDR1 and CDR2 (germline): SGHAT, FQNNGV. The ends were cut back, 3 bases at V and 1 base at J, with 10 bases in the middle. This CDR3 is CASSFTGSSYEQYF. The CDR3 DNA sequence: TGTGCCAGCAGCTTTACAGGGTCATCCTACGAGCAGTACTTC.

This clone was seen a few times. The rearrangement joins TRBV27 to TRBJ1-1; D gene uncertain. V was pared by 8 bases and J by 0 bases, with 4 bases between. Germline-derived CDR1 and CDR2 are MNHEY and SMNVEV (reference sequence). The length of the CDR3 is 11 residues. In DNA form, the CDR3 reads TGTGCCAGCTACATGAACACTGAAGCTTTCTTT. Translation gives CASYMNTEAFF.

Only a few counts were recorded for this clone. This chain links TRBV4-3 with TRBJ2-1; D unresolved. CDR3 size: 16 residues. CDR1 is LGHNA and CDR2 is YSLEER in the germline V gene. V was trimmed by 0 bases and J by 3 bases, leaving 12 bases between them. CDR3 DNA: TGCGCCAGCAGCCAAGATGTCTACAACAGCTACAATGAGCAGTTCTTC. Encoded protein: CASSQDVYNSYNEQFF.

CDR3 amino acids: CASSLAFMGYTF. CDR3 in DNA: TGTGCCAGCAGCTTGGCCTTTATGGGCTACACCTTC. V gene TRBV5-6 combines with J gene TRBJ1-2, with no clear D. The CDR3 has 12 amino acids. Trimming took off 0 bases at V and 8 bases at J, with 8 bases between the two ends. Germline CDR1 reads SGHDT; CDR2 reads YYEEEE.

This rearrangement joins TRBV7-9 to TRBJ2-7; D perhaps matches TRBD1 (6 bases). The CDR3 contains 13 residues. Germline V lookup: CDR1 SEHNR, CDR2 FQNEAQ (reference sequence). Trimming shortened V by 5 bases and J by 9 bases, and 17 bases separated the two germline ends. The CDR3 protein is CASSPERRGRQYF. The CDR3 DNA follows: TGTGCCAGCAGCCCTGAGAGAAGGGGGAGGCAGTACTTC.

This clone was seen once. This chain uses TRBV9 with TRBJ2-3, with 8 bases aligning to TRBD2. V gave up 6 bases and J gave up 6 bases; unmatched junction bases: 15. The CDR3 extends over 16 amino acids. Germline CDR1 reads SGDLS; CDR2 reads YYNGEE. As DNA, the CDR3 is TGTGCCAGCAACCCTTTAGCGGGGCCTCGAGGGGATACGCAGTATTTT. Protein sequence: CASNPLAGPRGDTQYF.

This clone has a handful of counts. The sample has other DNA sequences that encode this CDR3 too. The rearrangement joins TRBV4-2 to TRBJ1-1; 10 positions agree with TRBD1. This CDR3 contains 15 residues. Germline V gene data show CDR1 as LGHNA and CDR2 as YNFKEQ. V lost 1 base, J lost 5 bases, and 4 bases stayed unmatched. CDR3 coding DNA: TGTGCCAGCAGCCAAGCCCGGACAGGGGGAACTGAAGCTTTCTTT. Translating gives CASSQARTGGTEAFF.

This chain links TRBV28 with TRBJ1-6; D possibly corresponds to TRBD1 (6 bases). The ends were cut back, 1 base at V and 6 bases at J, with 10 bases in the middle. CDR1 and CDR2 from the germline V gene are MDHEN and SYDVKM. This CDR3 region has 15 residues. CDR3 DNA: TGTGCCAGCAGTTTATTCAGGGGCGTTAATTCACCCCTCCACTTT. Translation gives CASSLFRGVNSPLHF.

CDR3 nucleotides: TGTGCCAGCAGCTTGGTGGCGGAAGCCTACAATGAGCAGTTCTTC. This gives the protein CASSLVAEAYNEQFF. The chain uses TRBV5-4 and TRBJ2-1; D ambiguous. Trimming took off 0 bases at V and 2 bases at J, with 9 bases between the two ends. The germline V gene has CDR1 SGHNT and CDR2 YYREEE (reference sequence). The CDR3 has 15 amino acids.

V usage is TRBV9 and J usage is TRBJ2-3; 15 bases align to TRBD2. Germline values: CDR1 SGDLS, CDR2 YYNGEE. V trimming: 4 bases; J trimming: 2 bases; junction bases outside the gene matches: 5. This CDR3 region has 17 residues. CDR3 bases: TGTGCCAGCAGCATCCGGACTAGCGGGGGGGACACAGATACGCAGTATTTT. Amino acid sequence: CASSIRTSGGDTDTQYF.

V is TRBV7-9 and J is TRBJ1-5; D unclear. V was cut by 1 base and J by 3 bases, with 7 bases left in between. This CDR3 is built from 14 residues. Germline-derived CDR1 and CDR2 are SEHNR and FQNEAQ (reference sequence). CDR3 residues: CASSLGQSNQPQHF. The DNA for the CDR3 is TGTGCCAGCAGCTTAGGCCAGTCCAATCAGCCCCAGCATTTT.

Sample share makes this clone medium-sized. The chain couples TRBV7-8 to TRBJ1-2; TRBD1 is a possible D gene (5 bases). Trimming pared 5 bases from V and 5 bases from J, leaving 18 bases between. This CDR3 spans 15 amino acids. Germline CDR1 is SGHVS and CDR2 is FQNEAQ. The CDR3 loop is CASSAKDTTRYGYTF. CDR3 in DNA: TGTGCCAGCAGCGCCAAGGACACCACCCGGTATGGCTACACCTTC. Full variable domain (remainder filled in from reference TRBV7-8 and TRBJ1-2): GAGVSQSPRYKVAKRGQDVALRCDPISGHVSLFWYQQALGQGPEFLTYFQNEAQLDKSGLPSDRFFAERPEGSVSTLKIQRTQQEDSAVYLCASSAKDTTRYGYTFGSGTRLTVV.

The CDR3, as DNA: TGCGCCAGCCAAGAGGGTTACACTGAAGCTTTCTTT. Translating it yields CASQEGYTEAFF. V and J are TRBV5-1 and TRBJ1-1; no clear D. This CDR3 is built from 12 residues. CDR1 is SGHRS, CDR2 YFSETQ, per germline. The V and J ends lost 7 bases and 3 bases respectively, with 10 bases between them.

The genes are TRBV19 and TRBJ2-3; TRBD2 might be the D (6 bases). V lost 0 bases and J lost 3, with 7 bases in between. The CDR3 runs 14 residues. Looked up from germline, CDR1 is LNHDA and CDR2 is SQIVND (reference sequence). CDR3 in amino acids: CASSIEGGTDTQYF. The CDR3 DNA reads as TGTGCCAGTAGTATAGAAGGAGGGACAGATACGCAGTATTTT.

This clone was seen once. The chain uses TRBV29-1 and TRBJ1-4, with TRBD1 matching over 8 bases. The CDR3 is made up of 14 amino acids. Germline V gene data show CDR1 as SQVTM and CDR2 as ANQGSEA. J lost 2 bases, V lost 7 bases, and 6 bases had no gene match. The CDR3 region has the DNA TGCAGCGGATCATGGACAGGGACTAATGAAAAACTGTTTTTT. It specifies CSGSWTGTNEKLFF. Drawing the rest from reference TRBV29-1 and TRBJ1-4, the complete variable domain is SAVISQKPSRDICQRGTSLTIQCQVDSQVTMMFWYRQQPGQSLTLIATANQGSEATYESGFVIDKFPISRPNLTFSTLTVSNMSPEDSSIYLCSGSWTGTNEKLFFGSGTQLSVL.

The chain carries TRBV7-9 and TRBJ2-3, with D unresolved. Trimming cost V 1 base and J 6 bases, with 11 bases left between them. From germline, CDR1 is SEHNR and CDR2 FQNEAQ (reference sequence). The CDR3 runs to 14 residues. This chain's CDR3 is CASSLVHSRDTQYF. The DNA for the CDR3 is TGTGCCAGCAGCTTAGTTCACTCGAGGGATACGCAGTATTTT. The full variable domain, rest sourced from reference TRBV7-9 and TRBJ2-3, is DTGVSQNPRHKITKRGQNVTFRCDPISEHNRLYWYRQTLGQGPEFLTYFQNEAQLEKSRLLSDRFSAERPKGSFSTLEIQRTEQGDSAMYLCASSLVHSRDTQYFGPGTRLTVL.

The chain uses TRBV7-9 and TRBJ1-1; TRBD1 matches 9 bases. With V trimmed by 5 bases and J by 8 bases, 9 bases remained unmatched. The CDR3 covers 14 residues. Germline V lookup: CDR1 SEHNR, CDR2 FQNEAQ (reference sequence). The CDR3 sequence is CASSPGQGETEAFF. Written as DNA, the CDR3 is TGTGCCAGCAGCCCGGGACAGGGCGAAACCGAAGCTTTCTTT.